One and the same sample provided the 8 T cell receptor beta chains below, sequenced in a study of CD8+CD57+ T cells in acquired aplastic anemia (dated by TCRdb to 2016 to 2019). Flow cytometry had shown CD8+CD57+ cell expansion in the patients selected for sequencing. The sample was run on an Illumina HiSeq 2000. Profiling of TCR beta VDJ combinations and CDR3 sequences used genomic DNA as the template. TCRdb applied fastp at Q25 and MiXCR to the public reads, then kept only in-frame beta chains. Entries are consolidated by CDR3 protein sequence, retaining the most common genes and DNA. Across this sample there are hundreds of thousands of distinct CDR3 sequences, with about a third seen only once. About 0.8% of the sample comes from the top ten. The sequenced sample consisted of sorted CD4+, CD8+, or CD8+CD57+ T cells (not recorded which) from PBMCs. These receptors came from a human donor with aplastic anemia.

This clonotype has more than one count but fewer than ten. The chain uses TRBV12-3 or TRBV12-4 and TRBJ2-7, with TRBD2 matching 7 bases. The CDR3 contains 16 residues. The ends lost 2 bases at V and 0 bases at J; junction bases unmatched: 7. The CDR3 bases are TGTGCCAGCAGTTTATCGGGACTAACAGCCTCCTACGAGCAGTACTTC. This codes for CASSLSGLTASYEQYF.

This clonotype has a handful of counts. A junction boundary mismatches the germline segment, possibly from a read error. V gene TRBV10-3 combines with J gene TRBJ2-7; either TRBD1 or TRBD2 may fit D (5 bases each). Looked up from germline, CDR1 is ENHRY and CDR2 is SYGVKD. This CDR3 has 15 amino acids. The CDR3 DNA sequence: TGTGCCAGCAGTGAACTAGGCAGGGTTACCGACGAGCAGTACTTC. Translated, it gives CASSELGRVTDEQYF.

This clonotype was observed many times. The chain combines TRBV2 with TRBJ2-7; 14 bases match TRBD2. Germline CDR1 is SNHLY and CDR2 is FYNNEI. V shed 2 bases and J 2 bases; nucleotides not matched to a gene: 11. The CDR3 length is 19 residues. The CDR3 DNA sequence: TGTGCCAGCAGTGAATGGGGACTAGCGGGAGTTCGTCGGACCTACGAGCAGTACTTC. Protein: CASSEWGLAGVRRTYEQYF.

CDR3 loop: CASSHLQGGLDEQFF. The CDR3 DNA is TGCGCCAGCAGCCACCTTCAGGGCGGTTTAGATGAGCAGTTCTTC. The V and J genes are TRBV4-3 and TRBJ2-1; D is possibly TRBD1 (5 bases). There are 15 residues in the CDR3. Germline lookup yields CDR1 LGHNA and CDR2 YSLEER. Trimming pared 3 bases from V and 8 bases from J, leaving 17 bases between.

Details on this clonotype: Germline is not matched at one junction end, which may reflect a read error. The genes are TRBV20-1 and TRBJ2-3; a possible D gene is TRBD2 (6 bases). CDR3 size: 14 residues. Germline V lookup: CDR1 DFQATT, CDR2 SNEGSKA (reference sequence). This CDR3 is CSANWRGDTGTQYF. DNA of the CDR3: TGCAGTGCTAACTGGCGGGGAGACACAGGTACGCAGTATTTT.

This clonotype was observed a few times. The chain carries TRBV6-1 and TRBJ1-3; the D is unclear. The CDR3 runs 12 residues. Germline lookup yields CDR1 MNHNS and CDR2 SASEGT. The V end was cut by 4 bases, the J end by 6 bases, with 7 bases between. Written as DNA, the CDR3 is TGTGCCAGCAGTGTCCCAGAAAACACCATATATTTT. As protein: CASSVPENTIYF.

This clonotype was observed many times. In DNA form, the CDR3 reads TGTGCCAGTAGCATCGGCCAGGGAGGTGAAAAACTGTTTTTT. It encodes CASSIGQGGEKLFF. V usage is TRBV19 and J usage is TRBJ1-4; D perhaps matches TRBD1 (5 bases). Trimming took off 6 bases at V and 7 bases at J, with 15 bases between the two ends. The germline gives CDR1 LNHDA, CDR2 SQIVND (reference sequence). The CDR3 sequence is 14 residues long. Full variable domain (rest looked up from reference TRBV19 and TRBJ1-4): DGGITQSPKYLFRKEGQNVTLSCEQNLNHDAMYWYRQDPGQGLRLIYYSQIVNDFQKGDIAEGYSVSREKKESFPLTVTSAQKNPTAFYLCASSIGQGGEKLFFGSGTQLSVL.

This clonotype has ten or more counts. The gene calls are TRBV7-2 and TRBJ1-6; D is unclear. Germline CDR1 SGHTA, CDR2 FQGNSA. The CDR3 covers 12 residues. V dropped 1 base and J dropped 16 bases, with 11 bases sitting between them. CDR3 nucleotides: TGTGCCAGCAGCTTAGATTGGTCAGGTCTCCACTTT. As protein: CASSLDWSGLHF.